The 14 T cell receptor beta chains below come from one sample, sequenced in a study of blood T cell repertoires in COVID-19. Assay used: immunoSEQ multiplex PCR; TCRdb lists only in-frame clones, some missing. The sample consists of about 310,000 clones, around 84% of them appearing once. Sequenced input: PBMCs or T cells enriched from blood (not recorded which). These receptors were collected from a woman aged 30 to 39 who had been exposed to COVID-19.

The rearrangement links TRBV4-2 to TRBJ2-1, with TRBD2 as a possible D gene (6 bases). The germline gives CDR1 LGHNA, CDR2 YNFKEQ. V lost 0 bases and J 1 base, leaving 13 bases between the germline ends. This CDR3 has 17 amino acids. The CDR3 DNA reads TGTGCCAGCAGCCAAGAGTCGGGGCGGGGTTCCTACAATGAGCAGTTCTTC. This sequence encodes CASSQESGRGSYNEQFF.

The rearrangement uses TRBV6-5 and TRBJ2-3; D might be TRBD1 (5 bases). The CDR3 has 14 residues. The germline CDR1 and CDR2 sequences are MNHEY and SVGAGI. V was pared by 0 bases and J by 7 bases, with 11 bases between. CDR3 sequence: CASSYSVRANTQYF. In nucleotides, the CDR3 is TGTGCCAGCAGTTACTCGGTCAGGGCGAATACGCAGTATTTT.

This rearrangement joins TRBV27 to TRBJ2-1; possible D gene TRBD1, 6 bases. CDR1 MNHEY and CDR2 SMNVEV come from the germline V gene (reference sequence). Trimming took 5 bases from V and 1 from J, leaving 12 bases between them. The length of the CDR3 is 15 residues. DNA of the CDR3: TGTGCCAGCAGTCCCTCGAGGGGGTCCTACAATGAGCAGTTCTTC. Translated, it gives CASSPSRGSYNEQFF.

The chain links TRBV28 to TRBJ1-2; possible D gene TRBD1, 5 bases. V was clipped by 7 bases and J by 4 bases, with 16 bases between them. Per germline, CDR1 MDHEN and CDR2 SYDVKM. CDR3 length equals 14 residues. The CDR3 sequence is CASTLSGFLYGYTF. For the CDR3, the DNA is TGTGCCAGCACCCTATCAGGGTTCCTCTATGGCTACACCTTC.

The rearrangement links TRBV27 to TRBJ1-2, with TRBD1 matching 7 bases. The CDR3 sequence is 17 residues long. J gave up 3 bases and V 3 bases, and 13 bases lay outside the gene matches. Germline V lookup: CDR1 MNHEY, CDR2 SMNVEV (reference sequence). DNA for the CDR3: TGTGCCAGCAGTTTCGACAGGGCGGGTCTGTTGGACTATGGCTACACCTTC. This sequence encodes CASSFDRAGLLDYGYTF.

The rearrangement links TRBV5-4 to TRBJ1-6; 8 nucleotides match TRBD1. Germline V gives CDR1 SGHNT, CDR2 YYREEE (reference sequence). J gave up 7 bases and V 4 bases, and 4 bases lay outside the gene matches. The CDR3 totals 14 residues. DNA of the CDR3: TGTGCCAGCAGCCGCAGGGGGCAGAATTCACCCCTCCACTTT. Protein product: CASSRRGQNSPLHF.

As to this clone: The identical CDR3 is also encoded by other nucleotide sequences in the sample. The chain uses TRBV28 and TRBJ1-1; D is uncertain. CDR1 is MDHEN, CDR2 SYDVKM, per germline. Trimming cost V 7 bases and J 1 base, with 4 bases left between them. The CDR3 is 11 amino acids. In DNA, the CDR3 is TGTGCCAGCATATCGAACACTGAAGCTTTCTTT. It is translated as CASISNTEAFF.

The chain has TRBV4-1 and TRBJ1-6, with D possibly matching TRBD1 (6 bases). CDR3 size: 16 residues. From germline, CDR1 is MGHRA and CDR2 YSYEKL. Trimming took 4 bases from V and 0 from J, leaving 10 bases between them. CDR3 sequence (DNA): TGCGCCAGCAGCCCTGGACAGAGCTCCTATAATTCACCCCTCCACTTT. Residues: CASSPGQSSYNSPLHF.

This clone was counted a single time. The V gene is TRBV13, the J gene TRBJ2-7; 14 bases match TRBD2. There are 15 residues in the CDR3. J lost 2 bases, V lost 5 bases, and 2 bases had no gene match. The germline V gene encodes CDR1 PRHDT and CDR2 FYEKMQ (reference sequence). The CDR3 loop reads CASSQTSGRAYEQYF. The CDR3 region has the DNA TGTGCCAGCAGCCAGACTAGCGGGAGGGCCTACGAGCAGTACTTC.

The chain couples TRBV30 to TRBJ2-7; maybe TRBD2 (5 bases). V gave up 0 bases and J gave up 6 bases, with 18 bases separating them. CDR3 size: 15 residues. Germline V gene lookup returns CDR1 GTSNPN and CDR2 SVGIG (reference sequence). The DNA of the CDR3 is TGTGCCTGGAGTGTATTGGCGGGTCCACGGGGCGAGCAGTACTTC. Its translation is CAWSVLAGPRGEQYF.

The chain couples TRBV7-9 to TRBJ2-5; the match to TRBD2 covers 14 bases. The ends lost 7 bases at V and 2 bases at J; junction bases unmatched: 12. The germline gives CDR1 SEHNR, CDR2 FQNEAQ (reference sequence). The CDR3 totals 18 residues. Here the CDR3 DNA reads TGTGCCAGCATCCAGCCGGGACTAGCGGGAGCTTCTCAAGAGACCCAGTACTTC. Residues: CASIQPGLAGASQETQYF. The full variable domain, in which reference TRBV7-9 and TRBJ2-5 provide the parts outside the CDR3, is DTGVSQNPRHKITKRGQNVTFRCDPISEHNRLYWYRQTLGQGPEFLTYFQNEAQLEKSRLLSDRFSAERPKGSFSTLEIQRTEQGDSAMYLCASIQPGLAGASQETQYFGPGTRLLVL.

This clone was detected a few times. The V call is TRBV27, the J call TRBJ1-4; TRBD1 is a possible D gene (6 bases). The germline V gene encodes CDR1 MNHEY and CDR2 SMNVEV (reference sequence). Trimming shortened V by 6 bases and J by 5 bases, and 16 bases separated the two germline ends. The CDR3 is 15 residues long. This CDR3 reads CASSPLWTANEKLFF. The DNA of the CDR3 is TGTGCCAGCAGCCCCTTGTGGACAGCGAATGAAAAACTGTTTTTT.

V gene TRBV7-3 combines with J gene TRBJ2-3; 11 nucleotides agree with TRBD2. Germline V CDR1 and CDR2: SGHTA, FQGTGA. The CDR3 spans 16 residues. J was trimmed by 8 bases and V by 0 bases; bases with no gene match: 7. The CDR3 DNA reads as TGTGCCAGCAGCTTAACGACTAGCGGGACGGCGGGTACGCAGTATTTT. It is translated as CASSLTTSGTAGTQYF.

The chain has TRBV11-2 and TRBJ2-7; tentatively, D is TRBD2 (6 bases). Trimming cost V 2 bases and J 1 base, with 12 bases left between them. Germline assignment: CDR1 SGHAT and CDR2 FQNNGV. This CDR3 is 15 amino acids long. CDR3 nucleotides: TGTGCCAGCAGCTTACAGTACGGGGGTTCCTACGAGCAGTACTTC. Protein sequence: CASSLQYGGSYEQYF.